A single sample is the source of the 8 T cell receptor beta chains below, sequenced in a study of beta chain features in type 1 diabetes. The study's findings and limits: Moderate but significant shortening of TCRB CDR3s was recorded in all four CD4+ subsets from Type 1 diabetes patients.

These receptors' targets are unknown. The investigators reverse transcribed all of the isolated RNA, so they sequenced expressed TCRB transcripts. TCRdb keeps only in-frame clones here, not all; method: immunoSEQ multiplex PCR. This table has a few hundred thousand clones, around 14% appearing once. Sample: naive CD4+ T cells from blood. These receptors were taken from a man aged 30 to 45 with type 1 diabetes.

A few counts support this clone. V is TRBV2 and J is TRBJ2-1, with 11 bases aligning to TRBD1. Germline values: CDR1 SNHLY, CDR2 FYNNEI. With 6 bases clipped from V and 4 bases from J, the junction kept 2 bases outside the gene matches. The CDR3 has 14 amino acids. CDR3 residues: CASRGTGGYNEQFF. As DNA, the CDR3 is TGTGCCAGCAGAGGGACAGGGGGTTACAATGAGCAGTTCTTC.

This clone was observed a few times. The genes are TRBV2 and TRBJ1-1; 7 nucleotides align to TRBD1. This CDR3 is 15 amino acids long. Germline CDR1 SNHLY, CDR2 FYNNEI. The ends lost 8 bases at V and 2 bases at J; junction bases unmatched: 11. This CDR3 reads CASQLQGQLNTEAFF. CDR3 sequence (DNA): TGTGCCAGCCAATTACAGGGACAGCTAAACACTGAAGCTTTCTTT.

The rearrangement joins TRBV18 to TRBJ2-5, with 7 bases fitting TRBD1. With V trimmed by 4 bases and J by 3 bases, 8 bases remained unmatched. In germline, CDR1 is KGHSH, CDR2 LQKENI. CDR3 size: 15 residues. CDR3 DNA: TGTGCCAGCTCACTCGACAGGGCCGCGGAAGAGACCCAGTACTTC. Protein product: CASSLDRAAEETQYF.

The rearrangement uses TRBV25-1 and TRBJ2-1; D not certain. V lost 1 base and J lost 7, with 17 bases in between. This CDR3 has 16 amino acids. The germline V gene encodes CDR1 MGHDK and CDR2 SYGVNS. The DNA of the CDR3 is TGTGCCAGCAGTGAATCCCGTAACGGGTTGCGGAATGAGCAGTTCTTC. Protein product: CASSESRNGLRNEQFF.

In DNA form, the CDR3 reads TGTGCCTGGAGTGTGGGTAGCGGGGGGGGCACAGATACGCAGTATTTT. Protein sequence: CAWSVGSGGGTDTQYF. The chain is built from TRBV30 and TRBJ2-3; TRBD2 aligns across 11 bases. Germline-derived CDR1 and CDR2 are GTSNPN and SVGIG (reference sequence). V lost 0 bases and J lost 1; bases outside the gene matches: 3. This CDR3 has 16 amino acids. Looking up the rest from reference TRBV30 and TRBJ2-3 gives the full variable domain: SQTIHQWPATLVQPVGSPLSLECTVEGTSNPNLYWYRQAAGRGLQLLFYSVGIGQISSEVPQNLSASRPQDRQFILSSKKLLLSDSGFYLCAWSVGSGGGTDTQYFGPGTRLTVL.

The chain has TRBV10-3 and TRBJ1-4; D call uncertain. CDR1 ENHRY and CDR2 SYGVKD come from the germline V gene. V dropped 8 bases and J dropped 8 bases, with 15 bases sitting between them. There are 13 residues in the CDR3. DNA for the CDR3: TGTGCCATCCGAGGCAAAGAGGAAGAAAAACTGTTTTTT. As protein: CAIRGKEEEKLFF.

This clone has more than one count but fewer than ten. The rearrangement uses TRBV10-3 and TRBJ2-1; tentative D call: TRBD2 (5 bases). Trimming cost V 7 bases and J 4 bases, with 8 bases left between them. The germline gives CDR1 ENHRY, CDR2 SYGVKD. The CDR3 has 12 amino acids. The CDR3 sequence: CAITGDYNEQFF. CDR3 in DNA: TGTGCCATCACCGGGGATTACAATGAGCAGTTCTTC.

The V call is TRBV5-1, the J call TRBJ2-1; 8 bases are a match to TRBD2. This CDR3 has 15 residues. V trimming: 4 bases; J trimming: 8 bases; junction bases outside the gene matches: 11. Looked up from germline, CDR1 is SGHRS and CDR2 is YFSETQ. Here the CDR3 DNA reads TGCGCCAGCAGCGTTACCGGGAGGGAGGGCGATGAGCAGTTCTTC. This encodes CASSVTGREGDEQFF.